This TCR beta chain comes out of a study of radiotherapy plus CTLA-4 blockade in lung cancer. About the study: An objective response was seen in about 17% of patients, and disease control in around 31%. Points from the study as a whole: Expansion of tumor-derived TCR clones was observed in blood after radiotherapy plus ipilimumab. Response was reportedly best predicted by early blood T cell clone dynamics, with interferon-beta.

Assay: immunoSEQ multiplex PCR; the TCRdb copy retains only in-frame clones and omits some. The sample carries fewer than 95,000 clones, about four fifths recorded once. Ipilimumab-mediated CTLA-4 blockade plus focal radiation was given to patients having chemo-refractory metastatic non-small-cell lung cancer. Germline-derived CDR1 and CDR2 are MGHDK and SYGVNS. The V end was cut by 3 bases, the J end by 5 bases, with 8 bases between. This CDR3 is 12 amino acids long. As for this clone: Its antigen is still unknown.

Sequencing used peripheral blood, obtained from a patient treated with radiotherapy plus ipilimumab. The receptor's source is a human donor with non-small cell lung cancer who had stable disease on radiotherapy plus ipilimumab. This sequence joins TRBV25-1 and TRBJ2-7; D unresolved. The DNA of the CDR3 is TGTGCCAGCAGTGAGTCCGCGGACGAGCAGTACTTC. As protein: CASSESADEQYF.